In its sample, the clone carrying this TCR beta chain was seen a few times. Antigen specificity is unknown. These data are taken from a study of T cell responses to AZD1222 COVID-19 vaccine. The study, taken as a whole, reports: Sampled repertoires all dated from after the peak T cell response. Most donors were white British, females outnumbered males, and clonal diversity was possibly underestimated. It was only 6 or 7 AZD1222 recipients who were seropositive at baseline. Reportedly, nearly half the spike-specific TCRs target unmutated variant regions.

Using immunoSEQ multiplex PCR, the repertoire was profiled, and TCRdb retains in-frame clones only, with some absent. The sample includes some 99,000 clones, approximately 87% seen only once; the top ten take around 4.5%. There are 14 residues in the CDR3. V lost 0 bases to trimming and J lost 3 bases, with 8 bases between them. Germline values: CDR1 SGHTA, CDR2 FQGTGA. V gene TRBV7-3 combines with J gene TRBJ2-5; no reliable D call. The sequences come from peripheral blood, collected 28 days after the second AZD1222 dose. The TCR was taken from an adult who received the AZD1222 COVID-19 vaccine. The CDR3 DNA follows: TGTGCCAGCAGCTTAACGCCATCGAAAGAGACCCAGTACTTC. The encoded protein is CASSLTPSKETQYF. The full variable domain, with the rest looked up from reference TRBV7-3 and TRBJ2-5, is GAGVSQTPSNKVTEKGKYVELRCDPISGHTALYWYRQSLGQGPEFLIYFQGTGAADDSGLPNDRFFAVRPEGSVSTLKIQRTERGDSAVYLCASSLTPSKETQYFGPGTRLLVL.